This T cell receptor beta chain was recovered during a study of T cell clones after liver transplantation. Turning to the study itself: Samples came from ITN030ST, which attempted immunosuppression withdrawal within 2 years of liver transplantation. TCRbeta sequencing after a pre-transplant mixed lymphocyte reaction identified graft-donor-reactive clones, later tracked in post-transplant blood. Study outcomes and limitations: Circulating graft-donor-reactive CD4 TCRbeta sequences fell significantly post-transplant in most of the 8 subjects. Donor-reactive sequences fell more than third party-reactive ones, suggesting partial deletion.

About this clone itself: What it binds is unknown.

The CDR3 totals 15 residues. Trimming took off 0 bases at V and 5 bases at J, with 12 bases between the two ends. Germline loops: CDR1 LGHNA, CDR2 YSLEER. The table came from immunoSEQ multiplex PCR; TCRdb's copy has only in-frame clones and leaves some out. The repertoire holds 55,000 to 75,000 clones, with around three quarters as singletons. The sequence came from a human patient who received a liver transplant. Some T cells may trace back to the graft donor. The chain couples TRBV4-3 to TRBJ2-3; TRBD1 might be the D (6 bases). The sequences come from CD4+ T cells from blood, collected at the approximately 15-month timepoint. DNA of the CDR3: TGCGCCAGCAGCCAAGATGTCCGCAGGGGAGATACGCAGTATTTT. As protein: CASSQDVRRGDTQYF.